Each of the 10 T cell receptor beta chains below was sequenced from the same sample in a study of ipilimumab plus nivolumab after autologous stem cell transplantation. Profiling relied on immunoSEQ multiplex PCR, and the TCRdb table lists in-frame clones only, not all of them. This sample has roughly 25,000 clones, with about 86% found just once. Specimen: PBMCs, collected in a trial of ipilimumab plus nivolumab as post-transplant consolidation. These receptors were obtained from a male donor with diffuse large B-cell lymphoma.

A single count supports this clone. V and J are TRBV27 and TRBJ2-5; TRBD2 aligns across 7 bases. The J call may be wrong; the DNA end is better matched by TRBJ2-7. CDR1 and CDR2 (germline): MNHEY, SMNVEV (reference sequence). This CDR3 region has 18 residues. The CDR3 coding sequence is TGTGCCAGCAGCCCTACCCGGAGTAGGCTAGCGGCCCACTACGAGCAGTACTTC. As protein: CASSPTRSRLAAHYEQYF.

This clone showed up just a few times. V gene TRBV19 combines with J gene TRBJ1-1; D ambiguous. The V gene's germline CDR1 is LNHDA and CDR2 SQIVND (reference sequence). The CDR3 length is 16 residues. The V and J ends lost 5 bases and 3 bases respectively, with 19 bases between them. The CDR3, as DNA: TGTGCCAGTAGTTCAGGTTCGGCGACTCTTTACACTGAAGCTTTCTTT. Amino acid sequence: CASSSGSATLYTEAFF.

The rearrangement joins TRBV18 to TRBJ1-6; TRBD1 agrees at 10 bases. Unmatched junction bases numbered 3, after V lost 3 bases and J lost 7 bases. CDR1 is KGHSH, CDR2 LQKENI, per germline. This CDR3 spans 15 amino acids. The CDR3 protein is CASSPGGQGNSPLHF. CDR3 bases: TGTGCCAGCTCACCTGGGGGACAGGGGAATTCACCCCTCCACTTT.

V and J are TRBV5-4 and TRBJ2-2; D unclear. The CDR3 is 15 amino acids. V was cut by 4 bases and J by 6 bases, with 16 bases left in between. Looked up from germline, CDR1 is SGHNT and CDR2 is YYREEE (reference sequence). CDR3: CASSQEWAMAGELFF. Here the CDR3 DNA reads TGTGCCAGCAGCCAAGAATGGGCGATGGCCGGGGAGCTGTTTTTT.

The chain combines TRBV5-6 with TRBJ1-4; a possible D gene is TRBD1 (6 bases). V lost 1 base to trimming and J lost 3 bases, with 7 bases between them. Per germline, CDR1 SGHDT and CDR2 YYEEEE. The CDR3 sequence is 14 residues long. CDR3 DNA sequence: TGTGCCAGCAGCTTGAGGGGGGCTAATGAAAAACTGTTTTTT. Encoded protein: CASSLRGANEKLFF.

The chain uses TRBV2 and TRBJ1-6; 7 nucleotides line up with TRBD1. Trimming took 9 bases from V and 5 from J; bases not matched to a gene: 31. This CDR3 has 22 amino acids. The V gene's germline CDR1 is SNHLY and CDR2 FYNNEI. In DNA, the CDR3 is TGTGCCAGAGGTCGAATCTCTATCCGGGACAGCCTCGCCGCTCAAAATAATTCACCCCTCCACTTT. Its protein product is CARGRISIRDSLAAQNNSPLHF. Together with reference TRBV2 and TRBJ1-6, the CDR3 gives the full variable domain: EPEVTQTPSHQVTQMGQEVILRCVPISNHLYFYWYRQILGQKVEFLVSFYNNEISEKSEIFDDQFSVERPDGSNFTLKIRSTKLEDSAMYFCARGRISIRDSLAAQNNSPLHFGNGTRLTVT.

The chain links TRBV2 to TRBJ1-2; D is undetermined. V was shortened by 11 bases and J by 4 bases, with 14 bases between the two germline ends. In germline, CDR1 is SNHLY, CDR2 FYNNEI. The CDR3 is made up of 12 amino acids. Here the CDR3 DNA reads TGTGCCGGACGCCAGGATGGCTATGGCTACACCTTC. It translates to CAGRQDGYGYTF.

In this sample, this clone turned up once. The V and J genes are TRBV19 and TRBJ2-3; 12 bases are a match to TRBD1. The germline gives CDR1 LNHDA, CDR2 SQIVND (reference sequence). The CDR3 consists of 15 residues. Trimming removed 3 bases from V and 4 bases from J; junction bases left unmatched: 2. As DNA, the CDR3 is TGTGCCAGTAGTATCCGGGACAGGGGGCCAGATACGCAGTATTTT. Amino acid sequence: CASSIRDRGPDTQYF.

The chain couples TRBV4-3 to TRBJ1-5; D is undetermined. This CDR3 spans 13 amino acids. Germline V gene lookup returns CDR1 LGHNA and CDR2 YSLEER. V lost 0 bases and J 7 bases, leaving 7 bases between the germline ends. The CDR3: CASSQEVGQPQHF. CDR3 coding DNA: TGCGCCAGCAGCCAAGAGGTTGGACAGCCCCAGCATTTT.

The J gene is TRBJ1-4, the V gene TRBV10-3; D is unclear. Germline V lookup: CDR1 ENHRY, CDR2 SYGVKD. Between the trimmed V and J ends, which lost 3 bases and 0 bases, there was a span of 14 bases. This CDR3 has 17 amino acids. Here the CDR3 reads CAISDGSGVSTNEKLFF. In nucleotides, the CDR3 is TGTGCCATCAGTGACGGTTCGGGAGTTTCAACTAATGAAAAACTGTTTTTT.